This TCR beta chain was sequenced in a study of blood T cell repertoires in COVID-19. The sample holds one count of this clone. Method: immunoSEQ multiplex PCR; TCRdb's copy keeps in-frame clones and lacks some. The table has about 220,000 clones, approximately 86% seen once. CDR1 KGHDR and CDR2 SFDVKD come from the germline V gene. The CDR3 sequence is 13 residues long. V shed 12 bases and J shed 5 bases, with 18 bases lying between them. Specimen: peripheral blood. The source is a woman aged 30 to 39 who had recovered from COVID-19. The chain joins TRBV24-1 to TRBJ1-2; D remains unclear. CDR3 in amino acids: CAFDPPTEYGYTF. In nucleotides, the CDR3 is TGTGCCTTCGACCCCCCGACGGAGTATGGCTACACCTTC.